The 8 T cell receptor beta chains below come from one sample, sequenced in a study of T cells in localized non-small cell lung cancer (TCRdb year 2020). Libraries were constructed by the immunoSEQ multiplex PCR assay. What TCRdb holds here is the immuneACCESS table cut down to in-frame rearrangements. Part of the clones is not present; checked against another copy, under half of the missing clones reflect an unresolved V gene, and the others are unexplained. Across this sample there are about 24,000 clones, with roughly 90% seen only once. Of the sample, 2.5% to 3% is held by the ten largest clones. This material consisted of peripheral blood, taken before any cancer treatment. These TCRs come from a woman between 35 and 75 years old with stage I lung adenocarcinoma.

The V and J genes are TRBV18 and TRBJ2-7, with 7 positions matching TRBD2. With V trimmed by 3 bases and J by 6 bases, 11 bases remained unmatched. The CDR3 totals 15 residues. CDR1 is KGHSH, CDR2 LQKENI, per germline. The CDR3 region is CASSPTITGTTEQYF. CDR3 in DNA: TGTGCCAGCTCACCGACAATAACCGGGACTACCGAGCAGTACTTC.

About this clone: The junction departs from germline at one end; a sequencing error may be responsible. The chain couples TRBV6-1 to TRBJ2-2, with D maybe TRBD1 (6 bases). CDR3 size: 16 residues. CDR1 is MNHNS and CDR2 is SASEGT in the germline V gene. The CDR3 DNA follows: TGTGCCAGCAGGGAAGACCAACAGGGGAACACCGGGGAGCTGTTTTTT. Encoded protein: CASREDQQGNTGELFF.

The chain recombines TRBV6-5 with TRBJ2-1; the match to TRBD1 covers 7 bases. V shed 4 bases and J 4 bases; nucleotides not matched to a gene: 7. The CDR3 spans 15 residues. CDR1 and CDR2 (germline): MNHEY, SVGAGI. CDR3 residues: CASSSARGNYNEQFF. The CDR3 DNA reads as TGTGCCAGCAGTTCCGCCAGGGGGAATTACAATGAGCAGTTCTTC.

CDR3 bases: TGTGCCAGCAGTTACAACCCATCTGGGGCCAACGTCCTGACTTTC. It specifies CASSYNPSGANVLTF. The gene calls are TRBV6-6 and TRBJ2-6; D unclear. Trimming left V 2 bases short and J 1 base short, with 6 bases between. The germline gives CDR1 MNHNY, CDR2 SVGAGI (reference sequence). The CDR3 extends over 15 amino acids.

V usage is TRBV2 and J usage is TRBJ1-4, with D perhaps matching TRBD1 (5 bases). The ends were cut back, 3 bases at V and 14 bases at J, with 10 bases in the middle. Germline CDR1 reads SNHLY; CDR2 reads FYNNEI. The CDR3 totals 11 residues. CDR3 nucleotides: TGTGCCAGCAGTGAGCGGTGGGGGCTGTTTTTT. Translating gives CASSERWGLFF.

This clone has only a few counts. This chain connects TRBV6-6 to TRBJ1-5; D might be TRBD1 (5 bases). Germline values: CDR1 MNHNY, CDR2 SVGAGI (reference sequence). V was cut by 3 bases and J by 1 base, with 10 bases left in between. The CDR3 consists of 15 residues. The CDR3 DNA is TGTGCCAGCAGTTATGGACACTTGAGCAATCAGCCCCAGCATTTT. It codes for CASSYGHLSNQPQHF.

DNA for the CDR3: TGTGCCAGCAGTCCCAGCGGGAGGTTTTCCGAGCAGTACTTC. Translated, it gives CASSPSGRFSEQYF. The chain joins TRBV28 to TRBJ2-7; TRBD2 agrees at 9 bases. The trim removed 5 bases at V and 6 bases at J, leaving 8 bases unmatched. This CDR3 is built from 14 residues. Germline assignment: CDR1 MDHEN and CDR2 SYDVKM.

The chain is built from TRBV6-6 and TRBJ1-5, with D unclear. The germline CDR1 and CDR2 sequences are MNHNY and SVGAGI (reference sequence). This CDR3 has 14 amino acids. V lost 2 bases, J lost 7 bases, and 12 bases lay in between. The chain's CDR3 is CASSYGAGKQPQHF. CDR3 sequence (DNA): TGTGCCAGCAGTTACGGCGCGGGGAAGCAGCCCCAGCATTTT.